These 18 T cell receptor beta chains came from one sample sequenced in a study of blood T cell repertoires in COVID-19. This table comes from immunoSEQ multiplex PCR, and its TCRdb copy is limited to in-frame clones, with some not included. The table shows about 260,000 clones, with 80% to 90% occurring only once. Material: PBMCs or T cells enriched from blood (not recorded which). The receptors derive from a woman aged 25-40 years with acute COVID-19.

The V and J genes are TRBV6-5 and TRBJ1-1; a possible D gene is TRBD1 (6 bases). The CDR3 covers 13 residues. V lost 6 bases and J lost 5, with 13 bases in between. Germline loops: CDR1 MNHEY, CDR2 SVGAGI. CDR3 coding DNA: TGTGCCAGCAGACCCGGGACACTTACTGAAGCTTTCTTT. Residues: CASRPGTLTEAFF.

V and J are TRBV12-3 or TRBV12-4 and TRBJ1-1; no firm D call. CDR3 length: 13 amino acids. V was cut by 2 bases and J by 0 bases, with 4 bases left in between. The CDR3 sequence is CASSLQMNTEAFF. The CDR3 coding sequence is TGTGCCAGCAGTTTACAGATGAACACTGAAGCTTTCTTT.

V and J are TRBV19 and TRBJ1-3, with 8 nucleotides matching TRBD1. V dropped 5 bases and J dropped 1; count of bases not matched to a gene: 4. This CDR3 region has 15 residues. CDR1 and CDR2 (germline): LNHDA, SQIVND (reference sequence). CDR3 bases: TGTGCCAGTAGTGCACAGGGGGTTTCTGGAAACACCATATATTTT. It translates to CASSAQGVSGNTIYF.

The J gene is TRBJ2-5, the V gene TRBV27; 7 bases are a match to TRBD1. The germline V gene has CDR1 MNHEY and CDR2 SMNVEV (reference sequence). V lost 5 bases and J lost 2; bases outside the gene matches: 5. The CDR3 has 14 residues. DNA for the CDR3: TGTGCCAGCAGTCCCTCGGGACAGCAAGAGACCCAGTACTTC. Its translation: CASSPSGQQETQYF.

The CDR3 sequence: CASSSRLAGMYNEQFF. The DNA for the CDR3 is TGTGCCAGCAGCTCCAGACTAGCGGGGATGTACAATGAGCAGTTCTTC. The chain has TRBV7-9 and TRBJ2-1; 11 bases map to TRBD2. The germline V gene encodes CDR1 SEHNR and CDR2 FQNEAQ (reference sequence). The CDR3 is 16 residues long. The trim removed 4 bases at V and 4 bases at J, leaving 6 bases unmatched. The full variable domain, with the rest looked up from reference TRBV7-9 and TRBJ2-1, is DTGVSQNPRHKITKRGQNVTFRCDPISEHNRLYWYRQTLGQGPEFLTYFQNEAQLEKSRLLSDRFSAERPKGSFSTLEIQRTEQGDSAMYLCASSSRLAGMYNEQFFGPGTRLTVL.

This chain joins TRBV4-1 and TRBJ1-4, with 8 bases matching TRBD1. The junction had 7 bases not matched to a gene; V was cut back by 2 bases and J by 8 bases. Germline assignment: CDR1 MGHRA and CDR2 YSYEKL. This CDR3 has 15 residues. The CDR3 is CASSQIGQGVEKLFF. CDR3 nucleotide sequence: TGCGCCAGCAGCCAAATTGGACAGGGAGTCGAAAAACTGTTTTTT.

J is TRBJ1-1 and V is TRBV7-8, with 10 bases identical to TRBD1. Germline-derived CDR1 and CDR2 are SGHVS and FQNEAQ. V lost 2 bases and J lost 2; bases outside the gene matches: 5. The CDR3 loop spans 16 amino acids. In DNA form, the CDR3 reads TGTGCCAGCAGCTTATGGGGGACAGGGGCAAACACTGAAGCTTTCTTT. Its protein is CASSLWGTGANTEAFF.

The chain combines TRBV25-1 with TRBJ2-5; the match to TRBD2 covers 8 bases. Losses at the gene ends were 3 bases for V and 1 base for J; bases not matched to a gene: 4. Germline V CDR1 and CDR2: MGHDK, SYGVNS. The CDR3 consists of 15 residues. CDR3 region: CASSDELAAQETQYF. The CDR3 DNA is TGTGCCAGCAGTGATGAACTAGCGGCCCAAGAGACCCAGTACTTC. Complete variable domain (other parts from reference TRBV25-1 and TRBJ2-5): EADIYQTPRYLVIGTGKKITLECSQTMGHDKMYWYQQDPGMELHLIHYSYGVNSTEKGDLSSESTVSRIRTEHFPLTLESARPSHTSQYLCASSDELAAQETQYFGPGTRLLVL.

The chain is built from TRBV11-2 and TRBJ2-3, with TRBD1 identical over 7 bases. The length of the CDR3 is 17 residues. Germline CDR1 SGHAT, CDR2 FQNNGV. V lost 0 bases, J lost 2 bases, and 8 bases stayed unmatched. The CDR3 loop reads CASSLEPHRGLTDTQYF. For the CDR3, the DNA is TGTGCCAGCAGCTTAGAACCCCACAGGGGCCTCACAGATACGCAGTATTTT.

The chain links TRBV5-4 to TRBJ2-1, with 7 bases fitting TRBD1. J gave up 2 bases and V 2 bases, and 4 bases lay outside the gene matches. Germline CDR1 reads SGHNT; CDR2 reads YYREEE (reference sequence). The CDR3 is 15 amino acids. In DNA form, the CDR3 reads TGTGCCAGCAGCTTCATAACAGGGGCCTACAATGAGCAGTTCTTC. It specifies CASSFITGAYNEQFF.

This clone appeared a few times. This chain connects TRBV27 to TRBJ2-1, with D possibly TRBD2 on 5 matching bases. V lost 7 bases to trimming and J lost 10 bases, with 11 bases between them. Germline loops: CDR1 MNHEY, CDR2 SMNVEV (reference sequence). The CDR3 has 11 amino acids. The DNA of the CDR3 is TGTGCCAGCAATCTTGGACTCGAGCAGTTCTTC. Protein: CASNLGLEQFF.

The rearrangement uses TRBV27 and TRBJ1-5, with 12 nucleotides matching TRBD1. Trimming at V came to 5 bases and at J to 3 bases, leaving 5 bases not matched to a gene. The CDR3 has 16 residues. Germline-derived CDR1 and CDR2 are MNHEY and SMNVEV (reference sequence). The CDR3 protein is CASSAGTGGSNQPQHF. The CDR3 coding sequence is TGTGCCAGCAGTGCCGGGACAGGGGGCTCCAATCAGCCCCAGCATTTT.

The chain uses TRBV28 and TRBJ2-1, with TRBD2 matching 14 bases. V lost 3 bases and J lost 8; bases outside the gene matches: 6. Germline values: CDR1 MDHEN, CDR2 SYDVKM. The CDR3 contains 16 residues. The CDR3 nucleotides read TGTGCCAGCAGTTTGGCCGGGACTAGCGGGAGTTATGAGCAGTTCTTC. It codes for CASSLAGTSGSYEQFF.

The chain employs TRBV27 and TRBJ2-7, with TRBD2 identical over 10 bases. This CDR3 is built from 16 residues. Germline V gives CDR1 MNHEY, CDR2 SMNVEV (reference sequence). Trimming cost V 3 bases and J 2 bases; bases outside gene matches: 7. CDR3 amino acids: CASSFLGLAEAYEQYF. CDR3 coding DNA: TGTGCCAGCAGTTTCCTAGGACTAGCGGAGGCCTACGAGCAGTACTTC.

This chain uses TRBV7-9 with TRBJ2-7; 9 bases fit TRBD1. The germline V gene has CDR1 SEHNR and CDR2 FQNEAQ (reference sequence). CDR3 length: 17 amino acids. V lost 1 base to trimming and J lost 2 bases; unmatched junction nucleotides: 9. For the CDR3, the DNA is TGTGCCAGCAGCTTAGGGGTCTGGGGACAGGGACCCTACGAGCAGTACTTC. Encoded protein: CASSLGVWGQGPYEQYF.

This CDR3 reads CASSLGDRERTDTQYF. As DNA, the CDR3 is TGTGCCAGCAGCTTAGGGGACAGGGAAAGGACAGATACGCAGTATTTT. The chain couples TRBV7-9 to TRBJ2-3, with TRBD1 matching over 9 bases. The CDR3 extends over 16 amino acids. The V gene end was trimmed by 1 base and the J gene end by 3 bases; junction bases not matched to a gene: 5. Germline V lookup: CDR1 SEHNR, CDR2 FQNEAQ (reference sequence).

This clone was recorded once. The CDR3 coding sequence is TGTGCCAGCAGTCCTTCTAAGACTTTCGAGCAGTTCTTC. Its protein product is CASSPSKTFEQFF. The V call is TRBV28, the J call TRBJ2-1; D gene ambiguous. CDR3 size: 13 residues. CDR1 MDHEN and CDR2 SYDVKM come from the germline V gene. Trimming removed 5 bases from V and 10 bases from J, with 15 bases in between.

Turning to this clone: Distinct nucleotide sequences in the sample also encode this CDR3. This sequence joins TRBV7-9 and TRBJ1-2; 7 positions agree with TRBD1. Germline V gene data show CDR1 as SEHNR and CDR2 as FQNEAQ (reference sequence). CDR3 length: 13 amino acids. With V trimmed by 2 bases and J by 4 bases, 1 base remained unmatched. The DNA of the CDR3 is TGTGCCAGCAGCTTACGGGACAGCTATGGCTACACCTTC. Translating it yields CASSLRDSYGYTF.